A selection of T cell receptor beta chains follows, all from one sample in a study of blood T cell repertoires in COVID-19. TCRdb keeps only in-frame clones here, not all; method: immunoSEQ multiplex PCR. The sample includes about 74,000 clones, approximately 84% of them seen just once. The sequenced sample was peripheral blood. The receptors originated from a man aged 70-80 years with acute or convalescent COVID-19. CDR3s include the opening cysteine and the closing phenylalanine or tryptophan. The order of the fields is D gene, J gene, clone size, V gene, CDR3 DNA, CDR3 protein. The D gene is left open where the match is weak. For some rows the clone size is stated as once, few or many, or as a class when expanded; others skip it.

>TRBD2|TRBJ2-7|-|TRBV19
TGTGCCAGTAAGCGGCGGGAGGCCAACGAGCAGTACTTC
CASKRREANEQYF
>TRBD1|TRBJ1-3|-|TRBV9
TGTGCCAGCAGCGTCTCCGGGGACAGTTCTGGAAACACCATATATTTT
CASSVSGDSSGNTIYF
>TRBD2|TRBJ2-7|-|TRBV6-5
TGTGCCAGCAGTACGTTAGGACTAGCGTTGGGAGAGCAGTACTTC
CASSTLGLALGEQYF
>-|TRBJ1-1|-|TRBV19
TGTGCCAGTAGTCCCACCTGGGGAGGGAACACTGAAGCTTTCTTT
CASSPTWGGNTEAFF
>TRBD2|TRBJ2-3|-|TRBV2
TGTGCCAGCCAGCCCCCCGGGGGGGATACGCAGTATTTT
CASQPPGGDTQYF
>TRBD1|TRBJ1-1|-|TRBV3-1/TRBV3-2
TGTGCCAGCAGCCTAAGGACAGGGAACACTGAAGCTTTCTTT
CASSLRTGNTEAFF
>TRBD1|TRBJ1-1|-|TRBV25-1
TGTGCCAGCATCGGACAGGGTTGGACTGAAGCTTTCTTT
CASIGQGWTEAFF
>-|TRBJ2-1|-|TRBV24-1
TGTGCCACCAGTCCTCCTTTGTACAATGAGCAGTTCTTC
CATSPPLYNEQFF
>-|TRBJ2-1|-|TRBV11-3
TGTGCCAGCAGCAGGGAGAATGGGCCGGGTGAGCAGTTCTTC
CASSRENGPGEQFF
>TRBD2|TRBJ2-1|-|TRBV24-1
TGTGCCACCAGTGAATCGACTAGCTTCCCCAATGAGCAGTTCTTC
CATSESTSFPNEQFF
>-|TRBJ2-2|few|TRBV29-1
TGCAGCAGCCGCGGAACGAACACCGGGGAGCTGTTTTTT
CSSRGTNTGELFF
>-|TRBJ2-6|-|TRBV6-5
TGTGCCAGCAGTTACTCAGGGGGTCTCGGGGCCAACGTCCTGACTTTC
CASSYSGGLGANVLTF
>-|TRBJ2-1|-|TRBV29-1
TGCAGCGCGATGGGGGCGTTTGGTTCCAATGAGCAGTTCTTC
CSAMGAFGSNEQFF
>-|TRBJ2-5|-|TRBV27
TGTGCCAGCAGTGGTTGGAGGGGGGGCCGGGAGACCCAGTACTTC
CASSGWRGGRETQYF
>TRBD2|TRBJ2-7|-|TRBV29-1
TGCAGCGTGACTAGCGGCCACGAGCAGTACTTC
CSVTSGHEQYF
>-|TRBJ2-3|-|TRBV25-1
TGTGCCAGCAGTGAAGGGCTGAGCACAGATACGCAGTATTTT
CASSEGLSTDTQYF
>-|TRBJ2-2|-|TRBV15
TGTGCCACCAGCCCCGTGGGGGGAAGCACCGGGGAGCTGTTTTTT
CATSPVGGSTGELFF
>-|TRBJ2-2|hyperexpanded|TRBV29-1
TGCAGCGTTGTCCCACAGGATTCGAACACCGGGGAGCTGTTTTTT
CSVVPQDSNTGELFF
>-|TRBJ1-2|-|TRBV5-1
TGCGCCAGCAGCCTGGCCCAGGGCTCATATGGCTACACCTTC
CASSLAQGSYGYTF
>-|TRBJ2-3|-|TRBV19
TGTGCCAGTAGTATAGGGGGAGTAGTGGATACGCAGTATTTT
CASSIGGVVDTQYF
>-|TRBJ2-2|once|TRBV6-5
TGTGCCAGCAGCTCCTTGAGGGCCGGGGAGCTGTTTTTT
CASSSLRAGELFF
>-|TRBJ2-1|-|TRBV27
TGTGCCAGCAGTTTAGGCTGGGGGGATGAGCAGTTCTTC
CASSLGWGDEQFF
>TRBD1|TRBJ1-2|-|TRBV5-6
TGTGCCAGCAGCGGCCGGGACAGGGCTCTTGGCTACACCTTC
CASSGRDRALGYTF